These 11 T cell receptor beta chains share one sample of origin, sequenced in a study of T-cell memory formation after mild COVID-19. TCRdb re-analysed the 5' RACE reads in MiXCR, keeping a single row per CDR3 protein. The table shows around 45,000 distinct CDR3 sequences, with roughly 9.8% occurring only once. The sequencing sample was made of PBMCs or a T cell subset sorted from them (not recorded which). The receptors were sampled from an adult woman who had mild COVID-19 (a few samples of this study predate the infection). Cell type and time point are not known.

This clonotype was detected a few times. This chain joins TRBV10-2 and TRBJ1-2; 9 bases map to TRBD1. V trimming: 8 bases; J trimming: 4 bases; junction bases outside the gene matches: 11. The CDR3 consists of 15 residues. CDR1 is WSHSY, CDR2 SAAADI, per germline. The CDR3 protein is CASGGQGRAGYGYTF. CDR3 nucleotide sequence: TGCGCCAGCGGGGGACAGGGTAGGGCAGGCTATGGCTACACCTTC.

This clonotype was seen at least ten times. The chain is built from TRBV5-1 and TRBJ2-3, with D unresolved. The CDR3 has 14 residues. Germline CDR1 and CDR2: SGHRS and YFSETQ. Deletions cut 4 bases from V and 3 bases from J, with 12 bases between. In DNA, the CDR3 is TGCGCCAGCAGCCCGGATCAAACGACAGATACGCAGTATTTT. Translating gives CASSPDQTTDTQYF.

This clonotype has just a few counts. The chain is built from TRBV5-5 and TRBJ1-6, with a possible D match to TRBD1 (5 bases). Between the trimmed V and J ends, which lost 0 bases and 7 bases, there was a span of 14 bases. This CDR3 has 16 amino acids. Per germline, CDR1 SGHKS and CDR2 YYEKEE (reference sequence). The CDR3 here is CASSLGTGTANSPLHF. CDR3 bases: TGTGCCAGCAGCTTGGGTACCGGGACGGCAAATTCACCCCTCCACTTT.

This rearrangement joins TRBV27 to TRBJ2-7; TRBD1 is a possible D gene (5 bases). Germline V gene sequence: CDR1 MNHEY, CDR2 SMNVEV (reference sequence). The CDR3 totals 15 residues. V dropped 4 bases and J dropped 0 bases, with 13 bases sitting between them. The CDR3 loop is CASSSKGRSSYEQYF. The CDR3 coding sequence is TGTGCCAGCAGTTCGAAGGGGCGTAGCTCCTACGAGCAGTACTTC.

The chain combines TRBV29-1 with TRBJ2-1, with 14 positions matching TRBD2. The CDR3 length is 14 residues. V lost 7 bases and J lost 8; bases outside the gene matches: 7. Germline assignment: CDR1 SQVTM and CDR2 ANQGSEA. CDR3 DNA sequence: TGCAGCGGGGGACTAGCGGGGGCCCACGATGAGCAGTTCTTC. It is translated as CSGGLAGAHDEQFF.

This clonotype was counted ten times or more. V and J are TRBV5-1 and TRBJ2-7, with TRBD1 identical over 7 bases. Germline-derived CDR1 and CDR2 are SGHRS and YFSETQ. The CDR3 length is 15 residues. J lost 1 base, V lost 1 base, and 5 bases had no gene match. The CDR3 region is CASSLLGDSSYEQYF. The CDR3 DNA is TGCGCCAGCAGCTTGTTGGGGGACAGTTCCTACGAGCAGTACTTC.

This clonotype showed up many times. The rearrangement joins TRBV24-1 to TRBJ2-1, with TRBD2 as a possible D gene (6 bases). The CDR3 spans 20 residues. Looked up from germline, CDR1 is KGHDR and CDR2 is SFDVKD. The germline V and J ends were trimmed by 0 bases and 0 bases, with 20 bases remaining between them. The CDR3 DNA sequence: TGTGCCACCAGTGATTTGCCTCGGGGGACCCTGATAAGCTCCTACAATGAGCAGTTCTTC. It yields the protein CATSDLPRGTLISSYNEQFF.

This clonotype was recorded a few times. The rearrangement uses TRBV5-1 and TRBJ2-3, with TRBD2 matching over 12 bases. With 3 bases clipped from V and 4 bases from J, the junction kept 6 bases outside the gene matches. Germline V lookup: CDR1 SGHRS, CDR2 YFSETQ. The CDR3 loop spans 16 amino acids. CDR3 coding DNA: TGCGCCAGCAGCTCCCTAACTAGCGGGGGGTCAGATACGCAGTATTTT. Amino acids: CASSSLTSGGSDTQYF.

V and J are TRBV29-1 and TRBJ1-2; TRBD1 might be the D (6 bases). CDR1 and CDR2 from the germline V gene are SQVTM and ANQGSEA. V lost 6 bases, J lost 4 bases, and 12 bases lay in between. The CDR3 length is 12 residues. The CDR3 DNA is TGCAGCGTGCACGGGACACTCTATGGCTACACCTTC. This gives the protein CSVHGTLYGYTF.

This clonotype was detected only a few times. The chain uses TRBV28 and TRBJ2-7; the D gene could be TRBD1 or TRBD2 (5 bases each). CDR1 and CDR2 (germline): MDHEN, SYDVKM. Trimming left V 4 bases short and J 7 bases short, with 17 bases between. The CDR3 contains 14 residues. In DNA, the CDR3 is TGTGCCAGCAGTTCCGGGACCCCCCAAGGGGAGCAGTACTTC. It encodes CASSSGTPQGEQYF.

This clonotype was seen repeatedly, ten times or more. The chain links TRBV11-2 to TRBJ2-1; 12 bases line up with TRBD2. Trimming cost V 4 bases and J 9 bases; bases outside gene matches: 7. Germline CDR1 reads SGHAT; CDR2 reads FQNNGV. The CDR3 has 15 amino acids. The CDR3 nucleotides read TGTGCCAGCAGCTCTATTGGACTAGCGGGGCTTGAGCAGTTCTTC. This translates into CASSSIGLAGLEQFF.